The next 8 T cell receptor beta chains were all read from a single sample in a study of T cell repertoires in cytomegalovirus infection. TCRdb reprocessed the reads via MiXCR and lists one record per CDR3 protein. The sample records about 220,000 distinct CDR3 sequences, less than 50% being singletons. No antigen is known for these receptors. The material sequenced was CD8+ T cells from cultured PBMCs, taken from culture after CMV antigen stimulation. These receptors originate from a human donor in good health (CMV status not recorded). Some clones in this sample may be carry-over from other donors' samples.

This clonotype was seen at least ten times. The CDR3 here is CASSLQAGGKPYEQYF. Here the CDR3 DNA reads TGTGCCAGCAGCTTACAGGCGGGAGGGAAGCCCTACGAGCAGTACTTC. This sequence joins TRBV7-8 and TRBJ2-7, with TRBD2 matching over 9 bases. Germline assignment: CDR1 SGHVS and CDR2 FQNEAQ. The CDR3 totals 16 residues. V lost 2 bases and J lost 2; bases outside the gene matches: 7.

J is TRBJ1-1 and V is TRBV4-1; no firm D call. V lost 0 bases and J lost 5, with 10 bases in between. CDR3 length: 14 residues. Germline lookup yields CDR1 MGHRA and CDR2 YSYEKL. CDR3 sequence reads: CASSQDHQATEAFF. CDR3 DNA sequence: TGCGCCAGCAGCCAAGATCACCAAGCAACTGAAGCTTTCTTT.

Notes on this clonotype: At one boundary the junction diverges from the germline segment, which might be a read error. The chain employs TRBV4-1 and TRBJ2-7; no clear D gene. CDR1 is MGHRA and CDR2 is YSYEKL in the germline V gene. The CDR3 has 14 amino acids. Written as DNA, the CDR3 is TGCGCCAGCAGCCTATTAGCAGGCTCCGACGAGCAGTACTTC. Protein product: CASSLLAGSDEQYF.

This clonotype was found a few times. The CDR3 loop is CASGVPGHYEQYF. CDR3 in DNA: TGTGCCAGCGGAGTCCCGGGACACTACGAGCAGTACTTC. The chain is built from TRBV7-9 and TRBJ2-7; tentatively, D is TRBD1 (6 bases). V was pared by 8 bases and J by 3 bases, with 14 bases between. Germline V CDR1 and CDR2: SEHNR, FQNEAQ (reference sequence). There are 13 residues in the CDR3.

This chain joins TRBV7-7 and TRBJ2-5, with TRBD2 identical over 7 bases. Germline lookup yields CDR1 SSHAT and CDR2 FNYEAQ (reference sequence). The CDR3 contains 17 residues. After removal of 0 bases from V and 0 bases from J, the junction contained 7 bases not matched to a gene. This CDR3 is CASSLAGGTSYQETQYF. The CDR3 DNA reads TGTGCCAGCAGCTTAGCGGGGGGGACCTCGTACCAAGAGACCCAGTACTTC.

The CDR3 protein is CASSRRTGKGNYTF. The CDR3, as DNA: TGTGCCAGTAGCAGACGGACAGGGAAAGGAAACTACACCTTC. The V call is TRBV19, the J call TRBJ1-2; 8 bases line up with TRBD1. Per the germline V gene, CDR1 is LNHDA and CDR2 is SQIVND (reference sequence). This CDR3 spans 14 amino acids. V lost 6 bases and J lost 10; bases outside the gene matches: 13.

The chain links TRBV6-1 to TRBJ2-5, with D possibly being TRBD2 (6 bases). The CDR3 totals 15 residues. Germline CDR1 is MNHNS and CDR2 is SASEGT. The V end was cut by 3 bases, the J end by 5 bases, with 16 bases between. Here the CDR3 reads CASSDQGDREETQYF. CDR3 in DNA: TGTGCCAGCAGTGACCAGGGAGATCGGGAGGAGACCCAGTACTTC.

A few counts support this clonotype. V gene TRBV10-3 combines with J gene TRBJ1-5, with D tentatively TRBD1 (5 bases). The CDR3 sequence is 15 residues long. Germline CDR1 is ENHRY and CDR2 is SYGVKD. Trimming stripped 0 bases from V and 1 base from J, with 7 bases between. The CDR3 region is CAISESGGSNQPQHF. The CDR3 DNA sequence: TGTGCCATCAGTGAGTCTGGGGGAAGCAATCAGCCCCAGCATTTT.